This T cell receptor beta chain was observed in a study of blood T cell repertoires in COVID-19. Study summary: Specimens from acute and convalescent COVID-19 originated in the United States, Italy and Spain. Sources were T cells, B-cell-depleted T cells, or PBMCs; the material itself was cDNA or gDNA.

As handled by the study authors: The authors estimated nucleated cell counts from reference gene primer amplification. Sequencing was performed with immunoSEQ multiplex PCR; in TCRdb, only in-frame clones are kept and a portion is missing. V, J and clone size are those of that table, while D and trimming were read from the DNA. This sample has about 160,000 clones, with 81% found just once. Germline lookup yields CDR1 MDHEN and CDR2 SYDVKM. The CDR3 has 15 amino acids. V lost 5 bases, J lost 4 bases, and 17 bases lay in between. The origin of this receptor is a man aged 55 to 69 with active or convalescent COVID-19. Specimen: peripheral blood. The V call is TRBV28, the J call TRBJ2-5, with D perhaps TRBD1 (6 bases). CDR3 sequence reads: CASSPGTGILETQYF. The CDR3 DNA follows: TGTGCCAGCAGTCCCGGAACAGGGATTCTAGAGACCCAGTACTTC.